Listed below are T cell receptor beta chains from one sample, sequenced in a study of cytomegalovirus exposure and HLA in healthy donors. The method was immunoSEQ multiplex PCR; TCRdb's version includes in-frame clones alone and lacks a portion of them. The profile shows about 130,000 clones, roughly four fifths of them singletons. The sequenced material came from PBMCs. The receptors were sampled from a male donor in good health and CMV-seropositive. Each CDR3 is given with its conserved first and last residue. Each record gives: V gene, J gene, clone size, D gene, CDR3 DNA, CDR3 protein. The D gene is left open where the match is weak. Some rows have no size entry. The others give once, few or many, or a class for an expanded clone.

>TRBV7-2|TRBJ2-1|NA|TRBD2
TGTGCCAGCAGCCTCCCGAGCGGGAGGCTCAACAATGAGCAGTTCTTC
CASSLPSGRLNNEQFF
>TRBV7-2|TRBJ2-7|NA|NA
TGTGCCAGCAGCTTAGCCTCGCAGGTAAAGTACTTC
CASSLASQVKYF
>TRBV4-1|TRBJ1-1|NA|NA
TGCGCCACCCTGCGGGGATCTCTTGGGGGCACTGAAGCTTTCTTT
CATLRGSLGGTEAFF
>TRBV10-1|TRBJ1-5|NA|NA
TGCGCCGGCCCCTGGCCGCAGCCCCAGCATTTT
CAGPWPQPQHF
>TRBV11-1|TRBJ1-5|NA|NA
TGTGCCAGCAGCTCCGAGGCTCATCAGCCCCAGCATTTT
CASSSEAHQPQHF
>TRBV28|TRBJ2-7|NA|NA
TGTGCCAGCAGTTTACTTCAGGGGGGCGAGCAGTACTTC
CASSLLQGGEQYF
>TRBV27|TRBJ2-7|NA|NA
TGTGCCAGCAGTCCCCTCCCAGCCTACGAGCAGTACTTC
CASSPLPAYEQYF
>TRBV7-6|TRBJ2-1|NA|TRBD1
TGTGCCAGCAGCTGGGGACAGGCTCTCTACAATGAGCAGTTCTTC
CASSWGQALYNEQFF
>TRBV29-1|TRBJ2-7|NA|TRBD1
TGCAGCGTTGGGACAGGGGAGCCCTACGAGCAGTACTTC
CSVGTGEPYEQYF
>TRBV9|TRBJ2-3|few|TRBD2
TGTGCCAGCAGCGTAGCTGAGCGGGGCCTTTCCACAGATACGCAGTATTTT
CASSVAERGLSTDTQYF
>TRBV28|TRBJ2-7|NA|TRBD1
TGTGCCAGCACCTCACCGACAGGGGGCTCCTACGAGCAGTACTTC
CASTSPTGGSYEQYF
>TRBV2|TRBJ2-7|NA|TRBD2
TGTGCCAGCAGTGTGGCGGGAGTATTCTACGAGCAGTACTTC
CASSVAGVFYEQYF
>TRBV6-1|TRBJ1-2|NA|TRBD1
TGTGCCAGCAGTCAAAGGACAGGGAACTATGGCTACACCTTC
CASSQRTGNYGYTF
>TRBV4-1|TRBJ1-1|NA|TRBD1
TGCGCCAGCAGCCAAGCCGGGACAGGGGGCTTTGAAGCTTTCTTT
CASSQAGTGGFEAFF
>TRBV30|TRBJ1-3|NA|NA
TGTGCCTGGGTAACGGGACTCCGGAACACCATATATTTT
CAWVTGLRNTIYF
>TRBV28|TRBJ2-7|NA|TRBD1
TGTGCCAGCACACCACAGGGGGATCTACCCTACGAGCAGTACTTC
CASTPQGDLPYEQYF
>TRBV5-1|TRBJ2-7|once|TRBD1
TGCGCCAGCAGCTGGGACAGATCTGAGCAGTACTTC
CASSWDRSEQYF
>TRBV2|TRBJ1-3|NA|NA
TGTGCCAGCAGTGAAACTTTGCCGATCTCTGGAAACACCATATATTTT
CASSETLPISGNTIYF
>TRBV5-1|TRBJ2-1|NA|TRBD2
TGCGCCAGCAGCTTGCTGGCTAGCGGGAAGGATGAGCAGTTCTTC
CASSLLASGKDEQFF
>TRBV6-6|TRBJ2-1|NA|TRBD2
TGTGCCAGCAGCTACGGGACTAGCGTGATCAATGAGCAGTTCTTC
CASSYGTSVINEQFF
>TRBV28|TRBJ2-5|NA|TRBD2
TGTGCCAGCAGATCTAGCGGGAGAGGATGGGAGACCCAGTACTTC
CASRSSGRGWETQYF
>TRBV7-6|TRBJ2-3|NA|NA
TGTGCCAGCAGCTTAGAGGGAGCAACCGGGAATACGCAGTATTTT
CASSLEGATGNTQYF
>TRBV7-2|TRBJ2-3|NA|NA
TGTGCCAGCAGCTACCTACGAAGCACAGATACGCAGTATTTT
CASSYLRSTDTQYF
>TRBV7-9|TRBJ1-4|NA|NA
TGTGCCAGCAGCGAGGGGGGGGTGGGAGAAAAACTGTTTTTT
CASSEGGVGEKLFF
>TRBV28|TRBJ2-5|NA|TRBD2
TGTGCCAGCAGTTTTCAGCGGGAGGATGAAGAGACCCAGTACTTC
CASSFQREDEETQYF
>TRBV9|TRBJ2-7|once|TRBD1
TGTGCCAGCAGCGTAGGGGGGGACAGGGTCTACGAGCAGTACTTC
CASSVGGDRVYEQYF
>TRBV6-5|TRBJ1-2|NA|TRBD1
TGTGCCAGCAGCCTGATACAGGGGGTGTACTATGGCTACACCTTC
CASSLIQGVYYGYTF
>TRBV11-2|TRBJ2-3|few|TRBD2
TGTGCCAGCAGCTTGACGGGAGGAACAGATACGCAGTATTTT
CASSLTGGTDTQYF
>TRBV2|TRBJ1-1|NA|TRBD1
TGTGCCACCCACAGGGGGCTAGACACTGAAGCTTTCTTT
CATHRGLDTEAFF
>TRBV4-3|TRBJ2-4|NA|TRBD2
TGCGCCAGCAGCCTCCAACCGGGACTAGCGGGAGGGGGCACGGACATTCAGTACTTC
CASSLQPGLAGGGTDIQYF
>TRBV7-9|TRBJ2-7|NA|NA
TGTGCCAGCAGCCCCCTTCCGCGAGCGACCAGCTACGAGCAGTACTTC
CASSPLPRATSYEQYF
>TRBV19|TRBJ1-2|NA|NA
TGTGCCAGTAGTTTGGGAGGGTTCTATGGCTACACCTTC
CASSLGGFYGYTF
>TRBV2|TRBJ2-5|few|NA
TGTGCCAGCAGATGGGGCCCAGAGACCCAGTACTTC
CASRWGPETQYF